This T cell receptor beta chain comes out of a study of OX40 agonist ivuxolimab in advanced cancers. Study-wide background: Treatment received earlier with anti-PD-1, anti-PD-L1 or anti-CTLA-4 agents was allowed, and less than 45% had some.

TCRdb's copy holds only in-frame clones and misses some; the assay was immunoSEQ multiplex PCR. The table has approximately 70,000 clones, 75% to 95% seen once. V lost 3 bases, J lost 0 bases, and 11 bases lay in between. Germline CDR1 SGDLS, CDR2 YYNGEE. CDR3 length equals 15 residues. This receptor was taken from an adult with an advanced solid tumor such as melanoma, head and neck, liver or kidney cancer. V is TRBV9 and J is TRBJ2-3; possibly TRBD2 for D (6 bases). Source: CD4+ or CD8+ T cells sorted from blood, taken in a trial of the OX40 agonist ivuxolimab. The CDR3 coding sequence is TGTGCCAGCAGCGGCGGGACTTCTAGCACAGATACGCAGTATTTT. It is translated as CASSGGTSSTDTQYF. The full variable domain, its missing parts supplied by reference TRBV9 and TRBJ2-3, is DSGVTQTPKHLITATGQRVTLRCSPRSGDLSVYWYQQSLDQGLQFLIQYYNGEERAKGNILERFSAQQFPDLHSELNLSSLELGDSALYFCASSGGTSSTDTQYFGPGTRLTVL.